This T cell receptor beta chain was sequenced for a study of human T cells and chemical hapten exposure. Study-wide results and caveats: It should be noted that donors had alopecia, so their immune response may differ from healthy people's.

The time point was: patch test 3, about 24 weeks after DPC sensitization. Treatment denoted: therapeutic diphenylcyclopropenone sensitization with weekly scalp DPC. Every patch test was put on after a blood sample was taken. The CDR3 is made up of 16 amino acids. On this clonotype: Its antigen is undetermined.

Unique molecular identifiers were attached to individual cDNA molecules during library preparation. TCRdb reanalysed the RACE reads using MiXCR and keeps one entry per CDR3 protein. The sample includes 150,000 to 200,000 distinct CDR3 sequences, around 25% seen only once; the top ten take roughly 2.3%. The sequences come from whole blood, collected in connection with sensitization to the hapten diphenylcyclopropenone (DPC). The genes are TRBV21-1 and TRBJ2-7; the table's D call TRBD1 went unverified against the DNA. TRBV21-1 is a listed pseudogene. The clonotype was recovered from a woman aged 40 to 50 with alopecia areata. Some clones in this sample may be carry-over from other donors' samples. The CDR3 region is CASSKVRTEFSYEQYF. For the CDR3, the DNA is TGTGCCAGCAGCAAAGTGAGGACAGAATTTTCCTACGAGCAGTACTTC.